These 4 T cell receptor beta chains came from one sample sequenced in a study of post-analysis software for immune sequencing data. These receptors lack a known antigen. TCR beta cDNA libraries had unique molecular identifiers. TCRdb re-analysed the PCR reads in MiXCR, keeping a single row per CDR3 protein. The table includes 650,000 to 850,000 distinct CDR3 sequences, about 50% detected once. Study-level points and caveats: Patients carried roughly 5 TRBV segments more frequently than controls did, and TRBV5-6, TRBV5-1 and TRBV20-1 were among them.

What was sequenced was blood. These receptors originate from a girl aged 5-17 years with multiple sclerosis.

V usage is TRBV7-8 and J usage is TRBJ2-7; 11 nucleotides match TRBD2. Germline-derived CDR1 and CDR2 are SGHVS and FQNEAQ. V lost 1 base and J lost 4; bases outside the gene matches: 6. The CDR3 consists of 16 residues. CDR3 residues: CASSLEILAGAYEQYF. CDR3 bases: TGTGCCAGCAGCTTAGAAATACTAGCGGGAGCGTACGAGCAGTACTTC.

This clonotype was counted between two and nine times. This chain uses TRBV7-2 with TRBJ2-5, with 12 bases lining up with TRBD2. In germline, CDR1 is SGHTA, CDR2 FQGNSA. The CDR3 is 19 residues long. With 5 bases clipped from V and 2 bases from J, the junction kept 15 bases outside the gene matches. CDR3 sequence (DNA): TGTGCCAGCAGCCGGACTAGCGGGGATCTACCAACCTATCAAGAGACCCAGTACTTC. This codes for CASSRTSGDLPTYQETQYF.

The chain couples TRBV6-5 to TRBJ1-1, with 7 bases identical to TRBD1. Germline-derived CDR1 and CDR2 are MNHEY and SVGAGI. CDR3 length: 13 amino acids. CDR3 protein: CATKGQTYTEAFF. The CDR3 DNA reads TGTGCTACGAAGGGACAGACCTACACTGAAGCTTTCTTT.

The V and J genes are TRBV9 and TRBJ2-3, with D hard to call. The germline V and J ends were trimmed by 0 bases and 3 bases, with 5 bases remaining between them. Germline loops: CDR1 SGDLS, CDR2 YYNGEE. CDR3 length: 13 residues. Written as DNA, the CDR3 is TGTGCCAGCAGCGTAGTAGATACAGATACGCAGTATTTT. Translated: CASSVVDTDTQYF.